The T cell receptor beta chain under discussion was sequenced for a study of T cell repertoires in cytomegalovirus infection. Study at large: The public TCR beta signatures pointed to both CMV infection and matching HLA type. Whole-study results and caveats: Carriers of CMV and the relevant HLA type were discriminated by public TCR beta frequency. The ex vivo response was dominated by HLA-C-restricted CMV-specific TCR beta clonotypes.

Trimming took 7 bases from V and 3 from J, leaving 13 bases between them. The CDR3 consists of 13 residues. Germline CDR1 is SGHKS and CDR2 is YYEKEE (reference sequence). TCRdb re-called the reads with MiXCR, one entry per CDR3 protein. In the table there are about 830,000 distinct CDR3 sequences, roughly 33% of which are singletons. In this sample, this clonotype turned up a few times. Its antigen is still unknown. This sequence joins TRBV5-5 and TRBJ1-2; D remains ambiguous. The sample was cultured CD8+ T cells from PBMCs, taken from culture after CMV antigen stimulation. This TCR was recovered from a human donor in good health (CMV status not recorded). Some clones in this sample may be carry-over from other donors' samples. As DNA, the CDR3 is TGTGCCAGCCACCAAGGCCTAGACTATGGCTACACCTTC. Residues: CASHQGLDYGYTF.